Shown below are 9 T cell receptor beta chains from a single sample sequenced in a study of a mutant IDH1 vaccine in newly diagnosed glioma. Time point reported: week 5, during vaccination. Every vaccination contained 300 ug of the mutant IDH1 20-mer peptide and was paired with topical imiquimod. TCRdb keeps only in-frame clones here, not all; method: immunoSEQ multiplex PCR. This table holds tens of thousands of clones, 82% found once. These receptors' targets are unknown. Sample: PBMCs, taken from a glioma patient whose treatment included an IDH1 peptide vaccine. These receptors came from a young woman with glioma. Some clones in this sample may be carry-over from other donors' samples.

The CDR3 nucleotides read TGCGCCAGCAGCTTGGACGGGCTGACTCCAATAACCTACGAGCAGTACTTC. Translating gives CASSLDGLTPITYEQYF. V is TRBV5-1 and J is TRBJ2-7; D is uncertain. This CDR3 has 17 amino acids. Germline CDR1 is SGHRS and CDR2 is YFSETQ. Trimming pared 0 bases from V and 2 bases from J, leaving 18 bases between.

The chain couples TRBV15 to TRBJ2-5, with 8 nucleotides matching TRBD1. The CDR3 has 16 residues. In germline, CDR1 is LNHNV, CDR2 YYDKDF (reference sequence). V lost 1 base and J lost 4; bases outside the gene matches: 8. This CDR3 reads CATSRATGTGGETQYF. For the CDR3, the DNA is TGTGCCACCAGCAGAGCGACTGGGACAGGCGGAGAGACCCAGTACTTC.

The rearrangement links TRBV18 to TRBJ1-1; unclear D gene. This CDR3 region has 15 residues. Germline assignment: CDR1 KGHSH and CDR2 LQKENI. V gave up 3 bases and J gave up 7 bases, with 18 bases separating them. CDR3 sequence: CASSPSADALLEAFF. The CDR3 region has the DNA TGTGCCAGCTCACCCTCCGCAGATGCTTTACTTGAAGCTTTCTTT.

The chain joins TRBV9 to TRBJ2-6, with D unclear. CDR3 length: 14 amino acids. CDR1 and CDR2 from the germline V gene are SGDLS and YYNGEE. Trimming left V 4 bases short and J 4 bases short, with 9 bases between. The CDR3 protein is CASSPIAGANVLTF. CDR3 sequence (DNA): TGTGCCAGCAGCCCTATAGCCGGGGCCAACGTCCTGACTTTC. The full variable domain, with the rest looked up from reference TRBV9 and TRBJ2-6, is DSGVTQTPKHLITATGQRVTLRCSPRSGDLSVYWYQQSLDQGLQFLIQYYNGEERAKGNILERFSAQQFPDLHSELNLSSLELGDSALYFCASSPIAGANVLTFGAGSRLTVL.

This sequence joins TRBV7-8 and TRBJ1-5; 8 positions agree with TRBD1. The CDR3 runs 15 residues. Looked up from germline, CDR1 is SGHVS and CDR2 is FQNEAQ. Unmatched junction bases numbered 3, after V lost 0 bases and J lost 5 bases. The CDR3 coding sequence is TGTGCCAGCAGCTTAGCCCAGACAGGGGATCAGCCCCAGCATTTT. This translates into CASSLAQTGDQPQHF.

The chain recombines TRBV6-5 with TRBJ2-7; D possibly corresponds to TRBD2 (5 bases). CDR3 length: 12 amino acids. Trimming cost V 5 bases and J 7 bases, with 12 bases left between them. Germline V gene sequence: CDR1 MNHEY, CDR2 SVGAGI. CDR3 nucleotides: TGTGCCAGCAGTACTAACACTAGGGAGCAGTACTTC. It is translated as CASSTNTREQYF.

The V call is TRBV19, the J call TRBJ1-3, with unresolved D. Between the trimmed V and J ends, which lost 9 bases and 6 bases, there was a span of 18 bases. CDR3 length equals 14 residues. Germline lookup yields CDR1 LNHDA and CDR2 SQIVND (reference sequence). The CDR3, as DNA: TGTGCCAGCAATCCAGCAGGCGGGGAAAACACCATATATTTT. This codes for CASNPAGGENTIYF.

The chain links TRBV5-6 to TRBJ1-1; no reliable D call. The CDR3 contains 12 residues. The germline CDR1 and CDR2 sequences are SGHDT and YYEEEE. The V end was cut by 2 bases, the J end by 1 base, with 3 bases between. DNA for the CDR3: TGTGCCAGCAGCTTCGGGAACACTGAAGCTTTCTTT. Translation: CASSFGNTEAFF.

This chain connects TRBV5-1 to TRBJ1-2, with TRBD1 identical over 7 bases. V lost 1 base, J lost 8 bases, and 5 bases stayed unmatched. The CDR3 covers 13 residues. Germline CDR1 SGHRS, CDR2 YFSETQ. CDR3 nucleotide sequence: TGCGCCAGCAGCTTGAACAGGGGACTCGGCTACACCTTC. It specifies CASSLNRGLGYTF. Looking up the rest from reference TRBV5-1 and TRBJ1-2 gives the full variable domain: KAGVTQTPRYLIKTRGQQVTLSCSPISGHRSVSWYQQTPGQGLQFLFEYFSETQRNKGNFPGRFSGRQFSNSRSEMNVSTLELGDSALYLCASSLNRGLGYTFGSGTRLTVV.